This TCR beta chain comes out of a study of Ad26.COV2.S vaccination and SARS-CoV-2 variants. From germline, CDR1 is SGDLS and CDR2 YYNGEE. This CDR3 comprises 15 residues. V dropped 0 bases and J dropped 2 bases, with 9 bases sitting between them. Repertoires were generated with immunoSEQ multiplex PCR, while TCRdb's copy carries only in-frame clones and drops some. Here the sample spans under 600,000 clones, 89% being singletons. The sample's treatment: roughly 18 received Ad26.COV2.S at low or high dose, single or two shots; several received placebo; per-sample allocation not given. The investigators took samples on day 63 after the first vaccine or placebo injection. Points on this clone: The same CDR3 can be traced to other DNA sequences in this sample.

This chain connects TRBV9 to TRBJ1-3; possibly TRBD1 for D (5 bases). This specimen was peripheral blood, taken in a trial of Ad26.COV2.S vaccine versus placebo. The sequence was collected from a person between 18 and 59 years old who received the Ad26.COV2.S COVID-19 vaccine or a placebo. CDR3 DNA sequence: TGTGCCAGCAGCGTAGAAGGGGCGACTGGAAACACCATATATTTT. It specifies CASSVEGATGNTIYF.